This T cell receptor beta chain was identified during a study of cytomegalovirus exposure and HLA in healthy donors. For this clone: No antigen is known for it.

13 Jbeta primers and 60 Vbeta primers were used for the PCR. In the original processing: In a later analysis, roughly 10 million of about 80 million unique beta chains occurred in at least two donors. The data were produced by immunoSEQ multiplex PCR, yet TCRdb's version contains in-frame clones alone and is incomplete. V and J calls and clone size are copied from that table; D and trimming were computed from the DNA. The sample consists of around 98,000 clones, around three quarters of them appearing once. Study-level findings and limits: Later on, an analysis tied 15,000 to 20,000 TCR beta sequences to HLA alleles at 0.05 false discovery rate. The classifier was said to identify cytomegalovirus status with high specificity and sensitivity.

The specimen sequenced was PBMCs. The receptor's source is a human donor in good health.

This CDR3 is CASSRGWGTGAQYF. As DNA, the CDR3 is TGTGCCAGCAGTCGGGGGTGGGGGACTGGGGCCCAGTACTTC. This chain connects TRBV27 to TRBJ2-5, with D perhaps TRBD2 (6 bases). CDR1 and CDR2 from the germline V gene are MNHEY and SMNVEV (reference sequence). The CDR3 has 14 amino acids. Trimming stripped 5 bases from V and 9 bases from J, with 19 bases between.